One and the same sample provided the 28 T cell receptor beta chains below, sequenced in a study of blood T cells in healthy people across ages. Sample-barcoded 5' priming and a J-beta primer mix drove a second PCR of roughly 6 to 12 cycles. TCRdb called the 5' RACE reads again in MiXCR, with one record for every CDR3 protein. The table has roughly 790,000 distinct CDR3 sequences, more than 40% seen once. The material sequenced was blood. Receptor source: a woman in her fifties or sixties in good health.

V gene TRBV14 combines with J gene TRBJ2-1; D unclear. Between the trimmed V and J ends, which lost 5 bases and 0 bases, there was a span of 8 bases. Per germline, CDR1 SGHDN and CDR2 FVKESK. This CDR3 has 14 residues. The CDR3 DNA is TGTGCCAGCAGCGGTTACTTCTCCTACAATGAGCAGTTCTTC. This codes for CASSGYFSYNEQFF.

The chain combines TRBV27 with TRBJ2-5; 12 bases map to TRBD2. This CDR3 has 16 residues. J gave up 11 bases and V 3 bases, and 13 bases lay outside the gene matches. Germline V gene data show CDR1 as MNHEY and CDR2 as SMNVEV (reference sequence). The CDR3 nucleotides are TGTGCCAGCAGTTTTTCCGGACTAGCGGGGTCGGGGGAGCAGTACTTC. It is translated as CASSFSGLAGSGEQYF.

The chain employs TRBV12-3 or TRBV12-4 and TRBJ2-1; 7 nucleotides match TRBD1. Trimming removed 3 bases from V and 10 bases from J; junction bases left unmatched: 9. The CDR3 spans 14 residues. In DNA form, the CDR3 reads TGTGCCAGCAGTTTTAAAGGGGGCGGAAGGGAGCAGTTCTTC. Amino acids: CASSFKGGGREQFF.

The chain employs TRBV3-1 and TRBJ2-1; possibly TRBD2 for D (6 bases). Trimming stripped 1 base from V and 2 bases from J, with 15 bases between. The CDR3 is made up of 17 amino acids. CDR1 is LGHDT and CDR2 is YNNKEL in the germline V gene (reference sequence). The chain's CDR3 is CASSQASSGSPYNEQFF. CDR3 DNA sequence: TGTGCCAGCAGCCAAGCTAGCAGCGGGTCCCCCTACAATGAGCAGTTCTTC.

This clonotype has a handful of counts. CDR3 region: CASSQATYGYTF. Written as DNA, the CDR3 is TGTGCCAGCAGCCAAGCTACCTATGGCTACACCTTC. V gene TRBV3-1 combines with J gene TRBJ1-2; D unresolved. V lost 1 base to trimming and J lost 4 bases, with 4 bases between them. CDR1 and CDR2 from the germline V gene are LGHDT and YNNKEL (reference sequence). This CDR3 has 12 residues.

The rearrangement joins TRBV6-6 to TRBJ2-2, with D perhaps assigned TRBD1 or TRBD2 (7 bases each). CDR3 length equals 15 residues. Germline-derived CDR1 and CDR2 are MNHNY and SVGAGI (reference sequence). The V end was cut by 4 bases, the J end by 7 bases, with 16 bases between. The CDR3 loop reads CASSWGRGRSGELFF. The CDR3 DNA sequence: TGTGCCAGCAGTTGGGGGAGGGGGCGAAGCGGGGAGCTGTTTTTT.

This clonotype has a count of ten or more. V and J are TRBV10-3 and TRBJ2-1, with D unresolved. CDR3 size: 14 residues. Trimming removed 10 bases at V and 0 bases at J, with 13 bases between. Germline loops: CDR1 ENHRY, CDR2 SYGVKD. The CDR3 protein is CATASGSSYNEQFF. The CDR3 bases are TGTGCCACGGCTTCTGGAAGCTCCTACAATGAGCAGTTCTTC.

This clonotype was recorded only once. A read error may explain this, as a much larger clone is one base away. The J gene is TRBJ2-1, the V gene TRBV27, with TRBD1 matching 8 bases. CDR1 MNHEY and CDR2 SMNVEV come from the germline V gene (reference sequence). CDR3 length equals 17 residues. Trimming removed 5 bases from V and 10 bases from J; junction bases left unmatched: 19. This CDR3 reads CASSRSPGQGSSYEQFF. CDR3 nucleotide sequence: TGTGCCAGCAGTCGCAGCCCCGGACAGGGAAGCTCCTACGAGCAGTTCTTC.

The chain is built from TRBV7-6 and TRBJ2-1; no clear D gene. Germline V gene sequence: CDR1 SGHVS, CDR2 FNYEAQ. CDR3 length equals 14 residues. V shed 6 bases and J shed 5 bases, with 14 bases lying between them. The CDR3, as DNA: TGTGCCAGCAGTCTACGCGTTGGGAACAATGAGCAGTTCTTC. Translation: CASSLRVGNNEQFF.

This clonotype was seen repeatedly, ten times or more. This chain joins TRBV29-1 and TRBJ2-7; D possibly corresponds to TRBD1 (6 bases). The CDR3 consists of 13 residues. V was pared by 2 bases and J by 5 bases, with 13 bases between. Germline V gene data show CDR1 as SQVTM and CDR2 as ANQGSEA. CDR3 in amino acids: CSVENPTGHEQYF. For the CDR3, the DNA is TGCAGCGTTGAAAATCCGACAGGTCACGAGCAGTACTTC.

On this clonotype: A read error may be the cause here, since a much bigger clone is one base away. The CDR3 protein is CASSLRGLLTDMQYF. The CDR3 bases are TGCGCCAGCAGCTTGCGCGGACTCCTAACAGATATGCAGTATTTT. This chain connects TRBV5-1 to TRBJ2-3; D perhaps matches TRBD2 (5 bases). The CDR3 has 15 residues. Germline V gives CDR1 SGHRS, CDR2 YFSETQ. The full variable domain, in which reference TRBV5-1 and TRBJ2-3 provide the parts outside the CDR3, is KAGVTQTPRYLIKTRGQQVTLSCSPISGHRSVSWYQQTPGQGLQFLFEYFSETQRNKGNFPGRFSGRQFSNSRSEMNVSTLELGDSALYLCASSLRGLLTDMQYFGPGTRLTVL.

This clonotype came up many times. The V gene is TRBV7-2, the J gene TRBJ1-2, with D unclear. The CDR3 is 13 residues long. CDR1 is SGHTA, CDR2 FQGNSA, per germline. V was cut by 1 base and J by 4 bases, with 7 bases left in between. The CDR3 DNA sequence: TGTGCCAGCAGCTTAGGCACTCTCTATGGCTACACCTTC. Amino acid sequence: CASSLGTLYGYTF.

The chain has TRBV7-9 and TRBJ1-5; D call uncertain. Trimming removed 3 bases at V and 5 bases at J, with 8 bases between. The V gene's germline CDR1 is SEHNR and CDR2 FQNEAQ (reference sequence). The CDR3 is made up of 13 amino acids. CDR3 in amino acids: CASSFSLDQPQHF. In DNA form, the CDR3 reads TGTGCCAGCAGCTTTTCTCTTGATCAGCCCCAGCATTTT.

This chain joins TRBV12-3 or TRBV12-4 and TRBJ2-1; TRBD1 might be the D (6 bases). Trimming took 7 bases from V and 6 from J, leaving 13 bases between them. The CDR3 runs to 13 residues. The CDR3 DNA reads TGTGCCAGCATCTCAGGGGTTTTCAATGAGCAGTTCTTC. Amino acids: CASISGVFNEQFF.

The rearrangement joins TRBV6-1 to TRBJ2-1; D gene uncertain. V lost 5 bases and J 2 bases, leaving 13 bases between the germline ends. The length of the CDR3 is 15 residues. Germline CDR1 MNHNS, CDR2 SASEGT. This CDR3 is CASSPQALPYNEQFF. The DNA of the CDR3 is TGTGCCAGCAGTCCCCAGGCGCTACCCTACAATGAGCAGTTCTTC.

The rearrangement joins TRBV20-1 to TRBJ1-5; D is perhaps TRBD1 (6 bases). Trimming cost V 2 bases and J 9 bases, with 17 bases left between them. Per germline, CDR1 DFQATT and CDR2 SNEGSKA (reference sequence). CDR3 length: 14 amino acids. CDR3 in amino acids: CSARTRGLGPPQHF. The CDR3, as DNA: TGCAGTGCTAGAACCAGGGGCTTGGGTCCGCCCCAGCATTTT.

The CDR3 is CASSLSKRGAKNIQYF. The DNA for the CDR3 is TGTGCCAGCAGTTTATCGAAGCGGGGAGCCAAAAACATTCAGTACTTC. This rearrangement joins TRBV27 to TRBJ2-4; TRBD2 matches 7 bases. V lost 0 bases to trimming and J lost 0 bases; unmatched junction nucleotides: 2. The CDR3 covers 16 residues. Germline CDR1 MNHEY, CDR2 SMNVEV (reference sequence).

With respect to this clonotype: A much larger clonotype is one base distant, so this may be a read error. The CDR3 sequence: CSVVDRGLPMEFF. The CDR3 coding sequence is TGCAGCGTCGTGGACAGGGGGCTCCCCATGGAGTTCTTC. V gene TRBV29-1 combines with J gene TRBJ2-1; the match to TRBD1 covers 11 bases. Germline values: CDR1 SQVTM, CDR2 ANQGSEA. This CDR3 has 13 amino acids. J was trimmed by 14 bases and V by 6 bases; bases with no gene match: 12.

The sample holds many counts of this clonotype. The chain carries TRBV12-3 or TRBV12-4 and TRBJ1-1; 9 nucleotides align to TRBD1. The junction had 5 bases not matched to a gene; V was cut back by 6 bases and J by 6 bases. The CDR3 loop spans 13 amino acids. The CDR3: CASRVQGAAEAFF. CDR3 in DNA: TGTGCCAGCAGAGTACAGGGGGCAGCTGAAGCTTTCTTT.

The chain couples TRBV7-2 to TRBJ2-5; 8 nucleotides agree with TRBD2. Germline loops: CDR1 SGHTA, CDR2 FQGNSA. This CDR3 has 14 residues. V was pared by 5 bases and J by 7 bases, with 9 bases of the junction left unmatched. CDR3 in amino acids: CASSQTGLEGTQYF. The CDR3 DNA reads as TGTGCCAGCAGCCAAACGGGACTAGAAGGGACCCAGTACTTC. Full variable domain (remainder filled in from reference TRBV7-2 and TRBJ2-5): GAGVSQSPSNKVTEKGKDVELRCDPISGHTALYWYRQSLGQGLEFLIYFQGNSAPDKSGLPSDRFSAERTGGSVSTLTIQRTQQEDSAVYLCASSQTGLEGTQYFGPGTRLLVL.

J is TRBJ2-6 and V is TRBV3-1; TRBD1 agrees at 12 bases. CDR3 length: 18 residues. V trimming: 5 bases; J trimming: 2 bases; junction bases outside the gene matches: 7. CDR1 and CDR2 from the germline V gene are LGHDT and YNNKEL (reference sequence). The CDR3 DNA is TGTGCCAGCAGCTACCCGGGACAGGGGGCTCCTGGGGCCAACGTCCTGACTTTC. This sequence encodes CASSYPGQGAPGANVLTF.

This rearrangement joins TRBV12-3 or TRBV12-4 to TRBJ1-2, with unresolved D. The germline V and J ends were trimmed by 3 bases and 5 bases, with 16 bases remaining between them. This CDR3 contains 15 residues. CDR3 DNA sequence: TGTGCCAGCAGTTTTGTGCAGCCCCGGACTTATGGCTACACCTTC. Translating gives CASSFVQPRTYGYTF.

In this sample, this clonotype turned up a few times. CDR3 sequence reads: CASRVSGTGISGANVLTF. The CDR3 DNA follows: TGTGCCAGCAGGGTATCCGGGACAGGGATCTCTGGGGCCAACGTCCTGACTTTC. This chain connects TRBV2 to TRBJ2-6; the match to TRBD1 covers 9 bases. V was pared by 6 bases and J by 0 bases, with 9 bases of the junction left unmatched. The CDR3 sequence is 18 residues long. CDR1 SNHLY and CDR2 FYNNEI come from the germline V gene. The full variable domain, in which reference TRBV2 and TRBJ2-6 provide the parts outside the CDR3, is EPEVTQTPSHQVTQMGQEVILRCVPISNHLYFYWYRQILGQKVEFLVSFYNNEISEKSEIFDDQFSVERPDGSNFTLKIRSTKLEDSAMYFCASRVSGTGISGANVLTFGAGSRLTVL.

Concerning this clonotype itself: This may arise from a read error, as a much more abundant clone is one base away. CDR3 sequence: CASSLETGCEQYF. CDR3 sequence (DNA): TGTGCTAGCAGCTTGGAGACAGGTTGCGAGCAGTACTTC. This sequence joins TRBV7-7 and TRBJ2-4; perhaps TRBD1 as D (6 bases). The DNA end favors TRBJ2-7, so the J call may be wrong. The CDR3 runs to 13 residues. Germline V gives CDR1 SSHAT, CDR2 FNYEAQ (reference sequence).

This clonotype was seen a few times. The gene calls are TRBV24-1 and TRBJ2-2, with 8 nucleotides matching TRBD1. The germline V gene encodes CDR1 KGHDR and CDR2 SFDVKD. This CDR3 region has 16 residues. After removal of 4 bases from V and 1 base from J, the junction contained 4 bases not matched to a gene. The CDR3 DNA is TGTGCCACCAGTGAAACAGGGGGTCTGAACACCGGGGAGCTGTTTTTT. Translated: CATSETGGLNTGELFF.

The CDR3 DNA is TGTGCCAGCAGCCTCAGGGGGCGCAGTCAGCCCCAGCATTTT. Translated, it gives CASSLRGRSQPQHF. The J gene is TRBJ1-5, the V gene TRBV27; 8 bases are a match to TRBD1. The J segment lost 6 bases and the V segment lost 6 bases, leaving 7 bases of the junction unmatched. The germline V gene encodes CDR1 MNHEY and CDR2 SMNVEV (reference sequence). There are 14 residues in the CDR3.

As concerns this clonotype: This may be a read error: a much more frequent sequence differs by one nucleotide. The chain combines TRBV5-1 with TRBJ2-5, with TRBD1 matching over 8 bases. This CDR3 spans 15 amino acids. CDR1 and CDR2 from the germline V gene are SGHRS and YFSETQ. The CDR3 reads CASSFTGGTQEAQYF. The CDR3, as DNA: TGCGCCAGCAGCTTCACAGGGGGAACACAAGAGGCCCAGTACTTC.

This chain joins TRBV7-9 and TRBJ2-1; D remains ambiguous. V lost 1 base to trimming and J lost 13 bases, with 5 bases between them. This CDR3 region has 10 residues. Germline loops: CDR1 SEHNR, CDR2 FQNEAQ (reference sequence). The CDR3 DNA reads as TGTGCCAGCAGCTTAGGACCCCAGTTCTTC. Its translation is CASSLGPQFF. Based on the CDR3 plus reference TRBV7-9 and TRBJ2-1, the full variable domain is DTGVSQNPRHKITKRGQNVTFRCDPISEHNRLYWYRQTLGQGPEFLTYFQNEAQLEKSRLLSDRFSAERPKGSFSTLEIQRTEQGDSAMYLCASSLGPQFFGPGTRLTVL.